Each of the 3 T cell receptor beta chains below was sequenced from the same sample in a study of graft-versus-host responses after intestinal transplantation. Clones were read by immunoSEQ multiplex PCR, and TCRdb kept only the in-frame ones, dropping some. The sample has some 100,000 clones, 87% seen once. No antigens are known for them. The specimen was unstimulated CD4+ T cells sorted from spleen or lymph node cells, collected before transplant. The receptors originated from a human donor who was the organ donor for an intestinal transplant.

This clone came up a few times. The chain employs TRBV19 and TRBJ1-6; TRBD1 is a possible D gene (6 bases). The germline V and J ends were trimmed by 10 bases and 8 bases, with 27 bases remaining between them. The CDR3 covers 17 residues. The germline CDR1 and CDR2 sequences are LNHDA and SQIVND (reference sequence). In nucleotides, the CDR3 is TGTGCCATCTTCCCCGGACCTCATACAGGGCGGGATTCACCCCTCCACTTT. This encodes CAIFPGPHTGRDSPLHF.

The chain recombines TRBV28 with TRBJ1-1, with TRBD1 matching over 7 bases. V was pared by 5 bases and J by 6 bases, with 6 bases of the junction left unmatched. The germline gives CDR1 MDHEN, CDR2 SYDVKM. The length of the CDR3 is 13 residues. The CDR3 is CASSRQGLSEAFF. CDR3 sequence (DNA): TGTGCCAGCAGTAGACAGGGTCTATCTGAAGCTTTCTTT.

The chain is built from TRBV5-1 and TRBJ1-6; no clear D. V gave up 2 bases and J gave up 0 bases, with 6 bases separating them. The germline gives CDR1 SGHRS, CDR2 YFSETQ. This CDR3 has 15 amino acids. The CDR3 spells CASSFDSSYNSPLHF. The CDR3 DNA reads TGCGCCAGCAGCTTCGATAGCTCCTATAATTCACCCCTCCACTTT. The full variable domain, completed using reference TRBV5-1 and TRBJ1-6, is KAGVTQTPRYLIKTRGQQVTLSCSPISGHRSVSWYQQTPGQGLQFLFEYFSETQRNKGNFPGRFSGRQFSNSRSEMNVSTLELGDSALYLCASSFDSSYNSPLHFGNGTRLTVT.